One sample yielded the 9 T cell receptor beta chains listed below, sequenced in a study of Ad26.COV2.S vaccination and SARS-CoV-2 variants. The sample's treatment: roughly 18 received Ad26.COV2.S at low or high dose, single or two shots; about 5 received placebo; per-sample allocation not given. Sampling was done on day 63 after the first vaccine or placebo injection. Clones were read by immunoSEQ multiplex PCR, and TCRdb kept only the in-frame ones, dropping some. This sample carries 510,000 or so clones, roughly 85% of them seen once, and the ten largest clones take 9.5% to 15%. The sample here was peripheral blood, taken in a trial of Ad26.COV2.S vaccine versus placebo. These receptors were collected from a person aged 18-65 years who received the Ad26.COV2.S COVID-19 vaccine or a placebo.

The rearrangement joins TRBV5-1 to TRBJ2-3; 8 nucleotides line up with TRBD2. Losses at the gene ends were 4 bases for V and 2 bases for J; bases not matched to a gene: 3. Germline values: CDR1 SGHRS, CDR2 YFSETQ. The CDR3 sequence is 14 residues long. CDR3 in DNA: TGCGCCAGCAGCGCCGGACTAGCCACAGATACGCAGTATTTT. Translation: CASSAGLATDTQYF. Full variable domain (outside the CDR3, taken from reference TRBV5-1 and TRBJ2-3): KAGVTQTPRYLIKTRGQQVTLSCSPISGHRSVSWYQQTPGQGLQFLFEYFSETQRNKGNFPGRFSGRQFSNSRSEMNVSTLELGDSALYLCASSAGLATDTQYFGPGTRLTVL.

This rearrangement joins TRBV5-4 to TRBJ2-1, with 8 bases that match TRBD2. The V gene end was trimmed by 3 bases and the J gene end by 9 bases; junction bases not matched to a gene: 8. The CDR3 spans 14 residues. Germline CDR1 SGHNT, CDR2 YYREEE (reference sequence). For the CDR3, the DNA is TGTGCCAGCAGCTCCCAACGGCTAGCGGGTGAGCAGTTCTTC. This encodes CASSSQRLAGEQFF.

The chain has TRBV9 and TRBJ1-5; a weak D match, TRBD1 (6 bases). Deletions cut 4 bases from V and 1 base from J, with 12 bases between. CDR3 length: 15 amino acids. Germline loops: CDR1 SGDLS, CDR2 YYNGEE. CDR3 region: CASSSRGQSNQPQHF. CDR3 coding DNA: TGTGCCAGCAGCTCCCGGGGACAAAGCAATCAGCCCCAGCATTTT.

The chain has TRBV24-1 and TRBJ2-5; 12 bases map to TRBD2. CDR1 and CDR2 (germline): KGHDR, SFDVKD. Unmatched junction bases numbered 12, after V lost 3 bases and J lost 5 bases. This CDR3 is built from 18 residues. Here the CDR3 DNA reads TGTGCCACCAGTGATCATCCCGGGACTAGCGGGCTAGTGGAGACCCAGTACTTC. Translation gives CATSDHPGTSGLVETQYF.

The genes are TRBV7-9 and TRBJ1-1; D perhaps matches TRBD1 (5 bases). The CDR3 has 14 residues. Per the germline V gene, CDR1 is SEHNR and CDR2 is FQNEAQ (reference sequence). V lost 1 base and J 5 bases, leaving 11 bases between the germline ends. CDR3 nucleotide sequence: TGTGCCAGCAGCTTAGACTCCTGGGGGACTGAAGCTTTCTTT. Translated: CASSLDSWGTEAFF.

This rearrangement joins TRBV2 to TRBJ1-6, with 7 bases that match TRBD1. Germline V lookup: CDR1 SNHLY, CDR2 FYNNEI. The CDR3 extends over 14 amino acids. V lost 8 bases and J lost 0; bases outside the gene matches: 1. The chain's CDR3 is CASGDSSYNSPLHF. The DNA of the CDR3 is TGTGCCAGCGGGGACAGCTCCTATAATTCACCCCTCCACTTT.

The CDR3 region is CASSLGVQGTDTQYF. The CDR3 bases are TGTGCCAGCAGCTTAGGTGTACAGGGAACAGATACGCAGTATTTT. The chain employs TRBV11-2 and TRBJ2-3, with TRBD1 as a possible D gene (6 bases). The CDR3 consists of 15 residues. V dropped 1 base and J dropped 3 bases, with 11 bases sitting between them. CDR1 is SGHAT and CDR2 is FQNNGV in the germline V gene.

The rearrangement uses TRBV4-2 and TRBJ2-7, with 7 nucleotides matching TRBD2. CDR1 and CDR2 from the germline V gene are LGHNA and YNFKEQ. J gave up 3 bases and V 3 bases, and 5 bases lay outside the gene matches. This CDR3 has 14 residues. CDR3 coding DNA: TGTGCCAGCAGCCAGATGGGGGGGGGCTACGAGCAGTACTTC. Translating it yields CASSQMGGGYEQYF.

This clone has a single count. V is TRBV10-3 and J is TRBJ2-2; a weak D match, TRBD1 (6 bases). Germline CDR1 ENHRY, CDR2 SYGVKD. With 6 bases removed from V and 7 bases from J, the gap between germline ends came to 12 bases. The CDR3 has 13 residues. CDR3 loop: CAIRLQGHGELFF. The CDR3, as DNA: TGTGCCATCAGACTCCAGGGACACGGGGAGCTGTTTTTT.